This TCR beta chain was observed in a study of cytomegalovirus exposure and HLA in healthy donors. General study findings and limits: There were some V segments, including TRBV6-2 and TRBV6-3, excluded as indistinguishable. V- and J-gene trimming of TCR beta was linked (in a later analysis) to a missense DCLRE1C variant.

Germline lookup yields CDR1 SGHDT and CDR2 YYEEEE. Trimming took 2 bases from V and 0 from J, leaving 6 bases between them. The CDR3 spans 13 residues. Notes on this clone: The target antigen is unknown.

PCR involved 60 Vbeta and 13 Jbeta primers. The protocol was immunoSEQ multiplex PCR, while the TCRdb copy is restricted to in-frame clones and leaves out a portion. The sample has around 120,000 clones; 65% to 90% are singletons. What was sequenced was PBMCs. This clonotype originated in a girl aged 2 to 9 in good health and CMV-seronegative. V and J are TRBV5-6 and TRBJ2-7; D might be TRBD2 (6 bases). The CDR3 spells CASSFGSSYEQYF. The CDR3 nucleotides are TGTGCCAGCAGCTTCGGGAGCTCCTACGAGCAGTACTTC.